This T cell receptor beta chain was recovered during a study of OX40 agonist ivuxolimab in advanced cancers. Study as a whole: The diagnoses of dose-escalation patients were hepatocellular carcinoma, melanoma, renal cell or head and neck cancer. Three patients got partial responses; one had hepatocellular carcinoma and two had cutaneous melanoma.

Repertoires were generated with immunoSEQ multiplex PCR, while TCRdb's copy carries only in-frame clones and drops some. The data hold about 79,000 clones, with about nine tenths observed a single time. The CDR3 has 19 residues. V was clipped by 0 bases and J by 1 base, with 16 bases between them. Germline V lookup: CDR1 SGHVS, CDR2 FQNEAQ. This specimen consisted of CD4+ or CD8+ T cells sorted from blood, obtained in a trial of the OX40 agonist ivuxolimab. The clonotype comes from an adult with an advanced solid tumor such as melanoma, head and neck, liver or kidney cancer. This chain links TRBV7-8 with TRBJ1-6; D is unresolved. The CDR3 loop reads CASSLAPQLVGSYNSPLHF. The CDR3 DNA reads TGTGCCAGCAGCTTAGCGCCACAACTAGTGGGGTCCTATAATTCACCCCTCCACTTT.